The source of this T cell receptor (beta chain) is a study of T cell changes during pregnancy in multiple sclerosis. Only in-frame clones appear in the TCRdb table, and some are missing; sequencing was by immunoSEQ multiplex PCR. The data contain some 30,000 clones, nearly 90% of them singletons. V shed 4 bases, J shed 1 base, and the junction held 6 bases outside the gene matches. The length of the CDR3 is 15 residues. Germline assignment: CDR1 SGHDT and CDR2 YYEEEE. This rearrangement joins TRBV5-6 to TRBJ1-1, with 8 nucleotides matching TRBD1. Sequencing was performed on CD4+ T cells from peripheral blood mononuclear cells, taken in the third trimester of pregnancy. The TCR originated in a female donor in good health, enrolled as a control in a pregnancy study. The CDR3 is CASSLTGTGNTEAFF. The CDR3 nucleotides read TGTGCCAGCAGCCTTACCGGGACAGGGAACACTGAAGCTTTCTTT.